This T cell receptor (beta chain) was observed in a study of T cells in Graves' hyperthyroidism and ophthalmopathy. The wider study: Specimen type is peripheral blood, collected at initial diagnosis prior to any treatment.

Germline loops: CDR1 KGHDR, CDR2 SFDVKD. The CDR3 is 14 residues long. V was clipped by 3 bases and J by 9 bases; unmatched bases: 4. Using RNA transcripts as the source, TCR beta CDR3 regions were amplified. Using the HTBI primer set, a first-round RT-PCR was run on the TCR CDR3. MiXCR, applied by TCRdb to the multiplex PCR reads, yields one record per CDR3 protein. There are about 320,000 distinct CDR3 sequences in the sample; over 15% occur only once, and 33% lies in the top ten. Hyperthyroidism, newly diagnosed and lasting under 2 months, affected patients aged 18 to 65. The J gene is TRBJ2-1, the V gene TRBV24-1; the match to TRBD2 covers 10 bases. This sequence was found in a young man with Graves' hyperthyroidism. Material for sequencing was blood. CDR3 bases: TGTGCCACCAGTGATCCTCTAGCGGGAGCTGAGCAGTTCTTC. It translates to CATSDPLAGAEQFF.